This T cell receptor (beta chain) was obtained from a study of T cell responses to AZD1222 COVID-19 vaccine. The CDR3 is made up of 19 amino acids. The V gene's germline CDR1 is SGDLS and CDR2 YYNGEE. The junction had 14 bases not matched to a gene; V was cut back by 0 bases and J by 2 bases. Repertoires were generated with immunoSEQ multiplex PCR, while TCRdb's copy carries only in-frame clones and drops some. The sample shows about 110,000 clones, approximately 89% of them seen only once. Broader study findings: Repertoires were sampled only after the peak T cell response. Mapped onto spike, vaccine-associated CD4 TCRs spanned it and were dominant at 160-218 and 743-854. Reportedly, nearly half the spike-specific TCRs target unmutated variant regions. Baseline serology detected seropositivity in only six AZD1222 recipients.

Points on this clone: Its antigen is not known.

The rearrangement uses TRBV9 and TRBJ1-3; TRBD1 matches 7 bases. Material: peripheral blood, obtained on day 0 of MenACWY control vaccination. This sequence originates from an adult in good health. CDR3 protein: CASSVAPDDRDRAGNTIYF. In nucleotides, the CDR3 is TGTGCCAGCAGCGTAGCCCCTGATGACAGGGATCGCGCTGGAAACACCATATATTTT.